This is a list of T cell receptor beta chains from one sample in a study of T-cell reconstitution after alpha-beta-depleted transplantation in children. TCRdb processed the PCR reads anew with MiXCR; each CDR3 protein has one entry. In the table there are about 830,000 distinct CDR3 sequences, around 17% of which are singletons. The specimen was PBMCs, mostly from graft donor cells, collected 360 days after TCRalphabeta/CD19-depleted stem cell transplant. These receptors were taken from a male patient aged 5 to 17 who had a stem cell transplant for acute lymphoblastic leukemia, so the T cells may come from the graft donor. Each CDR3 is given with its conserved first and last residue. A D gene is named only where the DNA matches it firmly. Expanded clones get a size class; other rows say once, few or many, or leave the size out.

J gene: TRBJ2-1
V gene: TRBV9
D gene: -
clone size: many
CDR3 protein: CASSVLSYNEQFF
CDR3 DNA: TGTGCCAGCAGCGTTCTGAGTTACAATGAGCAGTTCTTC

J gene: TRBJ2-2
V gene: TRBV10-3
D gene: -
clone size: -
CDR3 protein: CAASDTGELFF
CDR3 DNA: TGTGCCGCTAGCGATACCGGGGAGCTGTTTTTT

J gene: TRBJ2-7
V gene: TRBV5-1
D gene: -
clone size: few
CDR3 protein: CASSHRQFDYEQYF
CDR3 DNA: TGCGCCAGCAGTCATAGACAGTTCGACTACGAGCAGTACTTC

J gene: TRBJ2-1
V gene: TRBV5-1
D gene: TRBD2
clone size: many
CDR3 protein: CASSLGGVYNEQFF
CDR3 DNA: TGTGCCAGCAGTTTGGGGGGGGTCTACAATGAGCAGTTCTTC

J gene: TRBJ2-1
V gene: TRBV12-3/TRBV12-4
D gene: TRBD2
clone size: -
CDR3 protein: CASSQPPAGTYNEQFF
CDR3 DNA: TGTGCCAGCAGTCAGCCCCCAGCGGGAACCTACAATGAGCAGTTCTTC

J gene: TRBJ2-1
V gene: TRBV12-3/TRBV12-4
D gene: TRBD1
clone size: -
CDR3 protein: CASSGTGTYYNEQFF
CDR3 DNA: TGTGCCAGCAGTGGGACAGGTACTTACTACAATGAGCAGTTCTTC

J gene: TRBJ2-2
V gene: TRBV5-1
D gene: TRBD1
clone size: few
CDR3 protein: CASSWDREFTGELFF
CDR3 DNA: TGCGCCAGCAGCTGGGACAGGGAGTTTACCGGGGAGCTGTTTTTT

J gene: TRBJ2-7
V gene: TRBV7-6
D gene: TRBD2
clone size: few
CDR3 protein: CASSLPLSGTSYEQYF
CDR3 DNA: TGTGCCAGCAGCTTACCCCTTAGCGGGACTTCCTACGAGCAGTACTTC

J gene: TRBJ2-1
V gene: TRBV20-1
D gene: -
clone size: few
CDR3 protein: CRAGGGRGQSEQFF
CDR3 DNA: TGCAGAGCAGGGGGGGGGAGAGGGCAAAGTGAGCAGTTCTTC

J gene: TRBJ2-1
V gene: TRBV20-1
D gene: TRBD2
clone size: few
CDR3 protein: CSARGTSGRHVRINEQFF
CDR3 DNA: TGCAGTGCTAGGGGGACTAGCGGGAGGCATGTCCGCATCAATGAGCAGTTCTTC

J gene: TRBJ2-1
V gene: TRBV7-8
D gene: TRBD2
clone size: -
CDR3 protein: CASSLLLPSGWREQFF
CDR3 DNA: TGTGCCAGCAGCTTACTTCTACCTAGCGGTTGGCGGGAGCAGTTCTTC

J gene: TRBJ2-2
V gene: TRBV7-9
D gene: -
clone size: few
CDR3 protein: CASSDLNGPGELFF
CDR3 DNA: TGTGCCAGCAGTGATCTGAATGGTCCCGGGGAGCTGTTTTTT

J gene: TRBJ2-7
V gene: TRBV4-1
D gene: TRBD2
clone size: many
CDR3 protein: CASSPGLALSYEQYF
CDR3 DNA: TGCGCCAGCAGCCCCGGACTAGCGCTAAGTTACGAGCAGTACTTC

J gene: TRBJ2-1
V gene: TRBV15
D gene: TRBD2
clone size: few
CDR3 protein: CATSGLALTYNEQFF
CDR3 DNA: TGTGCCACCAGCGGACTAGCCCTAACCTACAATGAGCAGTTCTTC

J gene: TRBJ2-7
V gene: TRBV4-1
D gene: -
clone size: few
CDR3 protein: CASSQGWQTYYEQYF
CDR3 DNA: TGCGCCAGCAGCCAAGGGTGGCAGACCTACTACGAGCAGTACTTC

J gene: TRBJ2-7
V gene: TRBV20-1
D gene: -
clone size: many
CDR3 protein: CSAGDITYEQYF
CDR3 DNA: TGCAGTGCTGGGGACATTACCTACGAGCAGTACTTC

J gene: TRBJ2-1
V gene: TRBV6-2/TRBV6-3
D gene: TRBD2
clone size: many
CDR3 protein: CASSSGLAGSYNEQFF
CDR3 DNA: TGTGCCAGCAGTTCAGGACTAGCGGGCTCCTACAATGAGCAGTTCTTC

J gene: TRBJ1-4
V gene: TRBV5-1
D gene: -
clone size: few
CDR3 protein: CASSFTGRREKLFF
CDR3 DNA: TGCGCCAGCAGCTTTACAGGGAGAAGAGAAAAACTGTTTTTT

J gene: TRBJ2-2
V gene: TRBV23-1
D gene: -
clone size: -
CDR3 protein: CASSQSPPRTRIRGAVFF
CDR3 DNA: -

J gene: TRBJ2-5
V gene: TRBV5-1
D gene: TRBD2
clone size: few
CDR3 protein: CASSRGTSGSAGETQYF
CDR3 DNA: TGCGCCAGCAGCCGTGGGACTAGCGGGAGCGCTGGGGAGACCCAGTACTTC

J gene: TRBJ2-1
V gene: TRBV19
D gene: TRBD2
clone size: few
CDR3 protein: CASSIAAGGHNEQFF
CDR3 DNA: TGTGCCAGTAGTATAGCAGCGGGAGGGCACAATGAGCAGTTCTTC

J gene: TRBJ1-3
V gene: TRBV27
D gene: -
clone size: -
CDR3 protein: CASSLYPAGPGNTIYF
CDR3 DNA: TGTGCCAGCAGTTTATACCCGGCAGGCCCTGGAAACACCATATATTTT

J gene: TRBJ2-5
V gene: TRBV29-1
D gene: -
clone size: -
CDR3 protein: CSALASGHKETQYF
CDR3 DNA: TGCAGCGCACTAGCCTCGGGACACAAAGAGACCCAGTACTTC

J gene: TRBJ2-1
V gene: TRBV12-3/TRBV12-4
D gene: -
clone size: many
CDR3 protein: CASSLVGEGDEQFF
CDR3 DNA: TGTGCCAGCAGTTTAGTGGGAGAAGGAGATGAGCAGTTCTTC

J gene: TRBJ1-1
V gene: TRBV3-1
D gene: -
clone size: few
CDR3 protein: CASNFGPRLTEAFF
CDR3 DNA: TGTGCCAGCAACTTCGGGCCCCGGCTAACTGAAGCTTTCTTT

J gene: TRBJ1-3
V gene: TRBV6-5
D gene: TRBD1
clone size: many
CDR3 protein: CASSYSAGTGSNTTYF
CDR3 DNA: TGTGCCAGCAGTTACTCTGCCGGGACAGGGAGTAACACCACATATTTT

J gene: TRBJ1-1
V gene: TRBV3-1
D gene: -
clone size: few
CDR3 protein: CASSQGSLTEAFF
CDR3 DNA: TGTGCCAGCAGCCAAGGTTCCCTTACTGAAGCTTTCTTT

J gene: TRBJ2-1
V gene: TRBV29-1
D gene: -
clone size: few
CDR3 protein: CSVVGQDHNEQFF
CDR3 DNA: TGCAGCGTTGTTGGGCAGGACCACAATGAGCAGTTCTTC

J gene: TRBJ1-2
V gene: TRBV4-2
D gene: TRBD1
clone size: many
CDR3 protein: CASSQRGTGGRGYTF
CDR3 DNA: TGTGCCAGCAGCCAACGAGGGACAGGGGGCCGTGGCTACACCTTC

J gene: TRBJ2-1
V gene: TRBV7-3
D gene: -
clone size: many
CDR3 protein: CASSFSGLNYNEQFF
CDR3 DNA: TGTGCCAGCAGCTTCTCGGGACTCAACTACAATGAGCAGTTCTTC

J gene: TRBJ2-5
V gene: TRBV7-8
D gene: TRBD2
clone size: few
CDR3 protein: CASSLGRGLAGPTKETQYF
CDR3 DNA: TGTGCCAGCAGCTTAGGCCGGGGACTAGCGGGACCTACCAAAGAGACCCAGTACTTC

J gene: TRBJ2-3
V gene: TRBV28
D gene: TRBD2
clone size: -
CDR3 protein: CASRRGGSIVDTQYF
CDR3 DNA: TGTGCCAGCAGGCGGGGCGGGAGTATCGTAGATACGCAGTATTTT

J gene: TRBJ2-7
V gene: TRBV28
D gene: TRBD2
clone size: few
CDR3 protein: CASSFGPSGDSYEQYF
CDR3 DNA: TGTGCCAGCAGTTTCGGTCCTAGCGGAGACTCCTACGAGCAGTACTTC

J gene: TRBJ2-7
V gene: TRBV27
D gene: -
clone size: many
CDR3 protein: CASSYDRTYEQYF
CDR3 DNA: TGTGCCAGCAGTTACGACAGGACCTACGAGCAGTACTTC

J gene: TRBJ2-3
V gene: TRBV20-1
D gene: -
clone size: many
CDR3 protein: CSATSTDQVRTDTQYF
CDR3 DNA: TGCAGTGCTACATCCACGGACCAGGTGCGCACAGATACGCAGTATTTT

J gene: TRBJ1-3
V gene: TRBV11-1
D gene: TRBD1
clone size: few
CDR3 protein: CASTRGAGQGIGVTGNTIYF
CDR3 DNA: TGTGCCAGCACTAGAGGAGCAGGACAGGGGATTGGAGTGACAGGAAACACCATATATTTT

J gene: TRBJ1-2
V gene: TRBV20-1
D gene: -
clone size: -
CDR3 protein: CSASVGNYGYTF
CDR3 DNA: TGCAGTGCTAGTGTGGGGAACTATGGCTACACCTTC

J gene: TRBJ1-1
V gene: TRBV27
D gene: -
clone size: few
CDR3 protein: CASSPTWGTEAFF
CDR3 DNA: TGTGCCAGCAGTCCGACTTGGGGCACTGAAGCTTTCTTT

J gene: TRBJ1-1
V gene: TRBV5-1
D gene: -
clone size: -
CDR3 protein: CASSSLGAKGNTEAFF
CDR3 DNA: TGCGCCAGCAGCTCGCTAGGGGCTAAGGGGAACACTGAAGCTTTCTTT

J gene: TRBJ1-2
V gene: TRBV12-3/TRBV12-4
D gene: -
clone size: few
CDR3 protein: CASSERRDNPRGYTF
CDR3 DNA: TGTGCCAGCAGTGAAAGGCGGGACAACCCCCGAGGCTACACCTTC

J gene: TRBJ2-7
V gene: TRBV7-9
D gene: TRBD2
clone size: -
CDR3 protein: CASSPTGLATTYEQYF
CDR3 DNA: TGTGCCAGCAGCCCAACGGGACTAGCCACCACCTACGAGCAGTACTTC

J gene: TRBJ2-5
V gene: TRBV7-9
D gene: TRBD1
clone size: -
CDR3 protein: CASPGQGGEETQYF
CDR3 DNA: TGTGCCAGCCCGGGACAGGGTGGGGAAGAGACCCAGTACTTC

J gene: TRBJ2-3
V gene: TRBV29-1
D gene: TRBD2
clone size: few
CDR3 protein: CSVEGLAPMGGQYF
CDR3 DNA: TGCAGCGTTGAAGGACTAGCTCCGATGGGGGGGCAGTATTTT

J gene: TRBJ1-1
V gene: TRBV4-2
D gene: -
clone size: -
CDR3 protein: CASSTRTSNTEAFF
CDR3 DNA: TGTGCCAGCAGCACCCGGACATCGAACACTGAAGCTTTCTTT

J gene: TRBJ2-6
V gene: TRBV27
D gene: TRBD1
clone size: -
CDR3 protein: CASSVRGQSPGANVLTF
CDR3 DNA: TGTGCCAGCAGCGTCAGGGGGCAATCCCCTGGGGCCAACGTCCTGACTTTC

J gene: TRBJ1-1
V gene: TRBV7-6
D gene: -
clone size: -
CDR3 protein: CASSLFGQNTEAFF
CDR3 DNA: TGTGCCAGCAGCTTATTCGGACAGAACACTGAAGCTTTCTTT

J gene: TRBJ2-5
V gene: TRBV11-2
D gene: -
clone size: -
CDR3 protein: CASSYFKGGGRETQYF
CDR3 DNA: TGTGCCAGCAGCTACTTTAAGGGGGGGGGCCGGGAGACCCAGTACTTC

J gene: TRBJ1-1
V gene: TRBV10-1
D gene: -
clone size: few
CDR3 protein: CASSEKPLGLNTEAFF
CDR3 DNA: TGCGCCAGCAGCGAGAAACCCTTAGGCTTGAACACTGAAGCTTTCTTT

J gene: TRBJ1-1
V gene: TRBV6-6
D gene: -
clone size: few
CDR3 protein: CACKREMNTEAFF
CDR3 DNA: TGTGCCTGCAAACGGGAAATGAACACTGAAGCTTTCTTT

J gene: TRBJ2-7
V gene: TRBV20-1
D gene: -
clone size: many
CDR3 protein: CSAIRGSYEQYF
CDR3 DNA: TGCAGTGCCATACGGGGCTCCTACGAGCAGTACTTC

J gene: TRBJ2-1
V gene: TRBV9
D gene: TRBD2
clone size: few
CDR3 protein: CASSRSGSAYNEQFF
CDR3 DNA: TGTGCCAGCAGCCGGAGCGGGAGTGCGTACAATGAGCAGTTCTTC

J gene: TRBJ2-1
V gene: TRBV5-1
D gene: TRBD2
clone size: -
CDR3 protein: CASSPNGGGRFYNEQFF
CDR3 DNA: TGCGCCAGCAGCCCAAACGGGGGCGGGAGGTTCTACAATGAGCAGTTCTTC